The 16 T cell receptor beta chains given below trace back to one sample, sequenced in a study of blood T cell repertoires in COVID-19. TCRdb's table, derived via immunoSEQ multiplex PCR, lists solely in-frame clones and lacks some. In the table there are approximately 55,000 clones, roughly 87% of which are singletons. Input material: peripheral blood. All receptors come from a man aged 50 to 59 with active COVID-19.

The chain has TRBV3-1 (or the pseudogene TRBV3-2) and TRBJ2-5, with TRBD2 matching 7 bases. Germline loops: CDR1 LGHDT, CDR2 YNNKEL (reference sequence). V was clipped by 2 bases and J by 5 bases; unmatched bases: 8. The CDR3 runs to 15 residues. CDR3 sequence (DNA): TGTGCCAGCAGCCAACCTCGGGAGGCGTTCGAGACCCAGTACTTC. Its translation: CASSQPREAFETQYF.

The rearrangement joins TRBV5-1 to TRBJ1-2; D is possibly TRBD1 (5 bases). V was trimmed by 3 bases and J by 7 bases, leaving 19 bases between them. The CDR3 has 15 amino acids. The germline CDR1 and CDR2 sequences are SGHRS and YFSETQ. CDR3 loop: CASSSDGTLGAGYTF. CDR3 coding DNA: TGCGCCAGCAGCTCCGACGGGACTCTTGGGGCTGGCTACACCTTC. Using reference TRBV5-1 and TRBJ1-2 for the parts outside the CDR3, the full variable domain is KAGVTQTPRYLIKTRGQQVTLSCSPISGHRSVSWYQQTPGQGLQFLFEYFSETQRNKGNFPGRFSGRQFSNSRSEMNVSTLELGDSALYLCASSSDGTLGAGYTFGSGTRLTVV.

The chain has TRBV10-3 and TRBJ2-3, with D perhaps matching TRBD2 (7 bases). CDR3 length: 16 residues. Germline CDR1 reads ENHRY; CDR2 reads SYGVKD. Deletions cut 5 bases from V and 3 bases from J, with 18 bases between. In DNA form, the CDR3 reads TGTGCCATCAGTTCAGGGGCGGGAGTAGGAACAGATACGCAGTATTTT. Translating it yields CAISSGAGVGTDTQYF.

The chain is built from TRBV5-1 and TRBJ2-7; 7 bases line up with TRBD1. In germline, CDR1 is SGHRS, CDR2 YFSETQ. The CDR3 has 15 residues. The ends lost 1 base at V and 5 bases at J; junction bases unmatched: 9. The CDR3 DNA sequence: TGCGCCAGCAGCTTGCCTTCCCCCGACAGGGACGAGCAGTACTTC. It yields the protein CASSLPSPDRDEQYF.

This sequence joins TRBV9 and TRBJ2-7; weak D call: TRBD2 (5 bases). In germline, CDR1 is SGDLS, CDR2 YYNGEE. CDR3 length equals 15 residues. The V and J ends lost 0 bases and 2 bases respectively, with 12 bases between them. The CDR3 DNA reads TGTGCCAGCAGCGTAGGTGGGAGTCGGGCCTACGAGCAGTACTTC. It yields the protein CASSVGGSRAYEQYF.

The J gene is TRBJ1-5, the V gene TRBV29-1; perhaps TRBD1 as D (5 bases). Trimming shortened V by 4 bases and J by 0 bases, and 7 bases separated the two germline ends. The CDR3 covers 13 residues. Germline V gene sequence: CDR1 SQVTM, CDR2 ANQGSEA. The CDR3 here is CSVGGGSNQPQHF. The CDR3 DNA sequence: TGCAGCGTTGGGGGCGGTAGCAATCAGCCCCAGCATTTT.

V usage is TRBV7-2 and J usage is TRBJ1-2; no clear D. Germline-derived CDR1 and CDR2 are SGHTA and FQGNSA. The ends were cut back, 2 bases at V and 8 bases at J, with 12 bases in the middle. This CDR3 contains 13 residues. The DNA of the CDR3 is TGTGCCAGCAGCTTAATGATAACGGGGGGCTACACCTTC. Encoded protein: CASSLMITGGYTF.

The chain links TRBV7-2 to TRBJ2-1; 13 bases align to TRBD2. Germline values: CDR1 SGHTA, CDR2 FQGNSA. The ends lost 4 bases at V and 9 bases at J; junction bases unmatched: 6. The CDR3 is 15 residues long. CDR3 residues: CASSSSGLAGIEQFF. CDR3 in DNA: TGTGCCAGCAGCTCATCGGGACTAGCGGGGATTGAGCAGTTCTTC.

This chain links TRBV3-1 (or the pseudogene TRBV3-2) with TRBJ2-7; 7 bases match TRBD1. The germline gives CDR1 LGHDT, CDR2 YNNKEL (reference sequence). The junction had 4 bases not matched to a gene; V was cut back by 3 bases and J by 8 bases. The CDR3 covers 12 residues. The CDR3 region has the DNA TGTGCCAGCAGCCATACAGGGGAAAAGCAGTACTTC. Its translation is CASSHTGEKQYF.

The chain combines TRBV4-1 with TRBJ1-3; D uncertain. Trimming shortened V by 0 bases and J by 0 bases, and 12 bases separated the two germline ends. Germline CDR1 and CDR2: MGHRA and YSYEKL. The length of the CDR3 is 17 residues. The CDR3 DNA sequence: TGCGCCAGCAGCCAAGATCTGGATCGACTCTCTGGAAACACCATATATTTT. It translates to CASSQDLDRLSGNTIYF.

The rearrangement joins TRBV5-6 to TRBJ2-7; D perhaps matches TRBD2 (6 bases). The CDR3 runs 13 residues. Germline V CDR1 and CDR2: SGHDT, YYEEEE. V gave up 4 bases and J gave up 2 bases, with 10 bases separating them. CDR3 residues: CASSPGSPYEQYF. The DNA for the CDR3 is TGTGCCAGCAGCCCCGGGAGCCCCTACGAGCAGTACTTC. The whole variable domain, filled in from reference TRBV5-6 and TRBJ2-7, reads DAGVTQSPTHLIKTRGQQVTLRCSPKSGHDTVSWYQQALGQGPQFIFQYYEEEERQRGNFPDRFSGHQFPNYSSELNVNALLLGDSALYLCASSPGSPYEQYFGPGTRLTVT.

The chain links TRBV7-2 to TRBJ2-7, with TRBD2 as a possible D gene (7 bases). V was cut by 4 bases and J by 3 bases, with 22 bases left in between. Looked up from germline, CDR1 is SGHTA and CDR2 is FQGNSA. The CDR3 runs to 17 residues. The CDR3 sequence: CASSYAGGQGILYEQYF. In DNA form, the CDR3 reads TGTGCCAGCAGCTACGCCGGGGGGCAGGGCATCCTCTACGAGCAGTACTTC.

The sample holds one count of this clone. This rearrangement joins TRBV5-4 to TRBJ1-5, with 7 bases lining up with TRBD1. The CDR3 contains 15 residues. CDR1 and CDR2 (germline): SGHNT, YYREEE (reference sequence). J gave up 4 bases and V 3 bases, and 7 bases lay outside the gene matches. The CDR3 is CASSSGTDVNQPQHF. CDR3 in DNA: TGTGCCAGCAGCTCCGGGACAGACGTTAATCAGCCCCAGCATTTT.

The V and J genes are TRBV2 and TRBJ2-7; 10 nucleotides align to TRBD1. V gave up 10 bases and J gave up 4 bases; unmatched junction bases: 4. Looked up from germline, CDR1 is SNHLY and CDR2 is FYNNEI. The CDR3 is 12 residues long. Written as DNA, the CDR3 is TGTGCCACCAGGGACAGGGGTTACGAGCAGTACTTC. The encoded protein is CATRDRGYEQYF.

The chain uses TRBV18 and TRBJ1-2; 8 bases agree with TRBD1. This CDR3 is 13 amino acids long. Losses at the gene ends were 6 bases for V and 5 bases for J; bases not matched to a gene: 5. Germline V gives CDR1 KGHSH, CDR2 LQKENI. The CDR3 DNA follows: TGTGCCAGCTCTGCCGGACAGGGATATGGCTACACCTTC. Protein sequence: CASSAGQGYGYTF.

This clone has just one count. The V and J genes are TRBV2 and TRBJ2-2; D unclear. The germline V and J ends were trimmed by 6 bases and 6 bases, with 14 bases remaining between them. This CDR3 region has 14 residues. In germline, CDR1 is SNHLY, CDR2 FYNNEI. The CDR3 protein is CASRATTNPGELFF. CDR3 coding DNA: TGTGCCAGCAGGGCAACAACAAACCCCGGGGAGCTGTTTTTT.